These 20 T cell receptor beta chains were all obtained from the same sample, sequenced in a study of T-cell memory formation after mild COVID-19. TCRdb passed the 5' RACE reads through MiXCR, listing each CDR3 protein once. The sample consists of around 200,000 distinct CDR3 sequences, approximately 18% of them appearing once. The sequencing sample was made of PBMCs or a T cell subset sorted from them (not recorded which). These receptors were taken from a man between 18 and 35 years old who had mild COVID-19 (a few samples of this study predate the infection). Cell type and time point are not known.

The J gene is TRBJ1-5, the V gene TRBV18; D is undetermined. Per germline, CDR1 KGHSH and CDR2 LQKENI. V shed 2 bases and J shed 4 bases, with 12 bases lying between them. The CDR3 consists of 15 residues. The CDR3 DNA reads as TGTGCCAGCTCACCATCGCGTACCGAGAATCAGCCCCAGCATTTT. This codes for CASSPSRTENQPQHF.

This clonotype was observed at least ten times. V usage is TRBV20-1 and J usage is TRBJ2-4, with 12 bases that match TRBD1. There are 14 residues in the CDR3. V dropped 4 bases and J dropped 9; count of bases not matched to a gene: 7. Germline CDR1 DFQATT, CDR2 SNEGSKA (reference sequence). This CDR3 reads CSAKTGTGGAIQYF. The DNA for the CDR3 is TGCAGTGCTAAAACCGGGACAGGGGGCGCCATTCAGTACTTC.

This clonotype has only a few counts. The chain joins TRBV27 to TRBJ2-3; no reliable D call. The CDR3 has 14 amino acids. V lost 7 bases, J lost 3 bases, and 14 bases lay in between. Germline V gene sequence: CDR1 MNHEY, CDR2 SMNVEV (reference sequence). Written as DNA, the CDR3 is TGTGCCAGCAATTCTTGGGGTGTTACAGATACGCAGTATTTT. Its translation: CASNSWGVTDTQYF.

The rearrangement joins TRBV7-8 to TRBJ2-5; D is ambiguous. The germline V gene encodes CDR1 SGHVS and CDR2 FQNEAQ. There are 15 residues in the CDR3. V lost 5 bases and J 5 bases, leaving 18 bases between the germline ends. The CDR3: CASSPRPASGETQYF. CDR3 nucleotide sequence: TGTGCCAGCAGCCCCCGACCGGCCTCCGGGGAGACCCAGTACTTC.

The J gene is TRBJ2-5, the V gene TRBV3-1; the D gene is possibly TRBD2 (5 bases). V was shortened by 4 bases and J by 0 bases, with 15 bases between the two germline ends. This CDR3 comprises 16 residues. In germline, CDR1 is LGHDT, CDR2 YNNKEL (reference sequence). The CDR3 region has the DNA TGTGCCAGCAGCCCTCAGCTAGCAGTATACCAAGAGACCCAGTACTTC. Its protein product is CASSPQLAVYQETQYF.

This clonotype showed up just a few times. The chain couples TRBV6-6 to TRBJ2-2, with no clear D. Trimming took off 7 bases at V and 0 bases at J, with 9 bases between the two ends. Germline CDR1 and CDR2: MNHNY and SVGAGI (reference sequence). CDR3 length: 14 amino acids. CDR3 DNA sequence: TGTGCCAGCACTCAGATCGCGAACACCGGGGAGCTGTTTTTT. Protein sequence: CASTQIANTGELFF.

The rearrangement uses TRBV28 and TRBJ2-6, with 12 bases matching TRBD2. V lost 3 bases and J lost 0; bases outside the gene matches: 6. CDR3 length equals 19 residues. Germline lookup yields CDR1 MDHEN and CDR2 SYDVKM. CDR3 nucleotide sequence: TGTGCCAGCAGTTTCCTAGCGGGGGGGCAGATCTCTGGGGCCAACGTCCTGACTTTC. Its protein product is CASSFLAGGQISGANVLTF.

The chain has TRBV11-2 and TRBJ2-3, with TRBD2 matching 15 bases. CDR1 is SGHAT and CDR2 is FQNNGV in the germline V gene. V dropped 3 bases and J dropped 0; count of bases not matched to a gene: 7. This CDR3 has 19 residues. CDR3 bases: TGTGCCAGCAGCTTCTCGGGACTAGCGGGGGGCCTTAGCACAGATACGCAGTATTTT. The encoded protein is CASSFSGLAGGLSTDTQYF. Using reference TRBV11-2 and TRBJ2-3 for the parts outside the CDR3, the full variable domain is EAGVAQSPRYKIIEKRQSVAFWCNPISGHATLYWYQQILGQGPKLLIQFQNNGVVDDSQLPKDRFSAERLKGVDSTLKIQPAKLEDSAVYLCASSFSGLAGGLSTDTQYFGPGTRLTVL.

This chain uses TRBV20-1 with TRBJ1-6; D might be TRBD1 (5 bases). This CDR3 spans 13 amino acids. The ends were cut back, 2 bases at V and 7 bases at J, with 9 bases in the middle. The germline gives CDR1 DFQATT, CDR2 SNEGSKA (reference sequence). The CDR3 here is CSARIRTNSPLHF. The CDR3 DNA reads TGCAGTGCTAGAATCAGGACAAATTCACCCCTCCACTTT.

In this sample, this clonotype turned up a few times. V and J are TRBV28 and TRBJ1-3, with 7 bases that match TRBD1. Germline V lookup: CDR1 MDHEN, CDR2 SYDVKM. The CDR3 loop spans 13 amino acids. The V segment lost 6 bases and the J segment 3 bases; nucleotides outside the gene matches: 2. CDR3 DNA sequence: TGTGCCAGCAGGAGACAGGGTGGAAACACCATATATTTT. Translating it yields CASRRQGGNTIYF.

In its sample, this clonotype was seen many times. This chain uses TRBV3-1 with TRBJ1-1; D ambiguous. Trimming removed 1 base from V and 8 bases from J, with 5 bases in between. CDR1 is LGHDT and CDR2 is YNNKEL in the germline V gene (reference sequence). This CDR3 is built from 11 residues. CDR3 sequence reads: CASSQGIEAFF. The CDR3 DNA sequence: TGTGCCAGCAGCCAAGGGATCGAAGCTTTCTTT.

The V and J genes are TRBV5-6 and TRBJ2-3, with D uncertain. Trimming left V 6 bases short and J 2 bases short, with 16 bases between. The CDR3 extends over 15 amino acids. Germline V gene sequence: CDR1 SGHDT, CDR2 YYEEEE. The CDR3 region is CASNIYYPYTDTQYF. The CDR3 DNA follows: TGTGCCAGCAACATTTACTATCCCTACACAGATACGCAGTATTTT.

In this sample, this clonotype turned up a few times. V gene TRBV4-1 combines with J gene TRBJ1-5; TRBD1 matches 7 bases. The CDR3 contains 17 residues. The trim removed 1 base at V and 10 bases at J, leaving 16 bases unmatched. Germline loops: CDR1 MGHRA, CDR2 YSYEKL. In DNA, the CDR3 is TGCGCCAGCAGCCAAGTCTTCTCCGGGACAGACAGCGGTCCCCAGCATTTT. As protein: CASSQVFSGTDSGPQHF.

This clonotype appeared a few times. Written as DNA, the CDR3 is TGTGCCAGCAGTCCGGGCAGGGGCCGCACAGATACGCAGTATTTT. Amino acids: CASSPGRGRTDTQYF. The chain links TRBV11-3 to TRBJ2-3, with TRBD1 as a possible D gene (6 bases). CDR3 length: 15 amino acids. Germline V gene sequence: CDR1 SGHNT, CDR2 YENEEA. V was pared by 6 bases and J by 1 base, with 14 bases between.

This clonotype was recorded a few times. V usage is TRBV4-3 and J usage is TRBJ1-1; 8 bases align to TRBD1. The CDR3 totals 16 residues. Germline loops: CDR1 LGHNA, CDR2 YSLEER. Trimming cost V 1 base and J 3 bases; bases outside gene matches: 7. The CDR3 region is CASSQGQGAWDTEAFF. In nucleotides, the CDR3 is TGCGCCAGCAGCCAAGGGCAGGGGGCATGGGACACTGAAGCTTTCTTT.

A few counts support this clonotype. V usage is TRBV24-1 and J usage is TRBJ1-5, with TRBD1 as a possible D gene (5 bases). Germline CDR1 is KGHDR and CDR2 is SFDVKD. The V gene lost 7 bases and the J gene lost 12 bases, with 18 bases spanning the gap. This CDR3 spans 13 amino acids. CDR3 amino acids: CATSAPPDGHQHF. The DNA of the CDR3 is TGTGCCACCAGCGCTCCCCCGGACGGACACCAGCATTTT.

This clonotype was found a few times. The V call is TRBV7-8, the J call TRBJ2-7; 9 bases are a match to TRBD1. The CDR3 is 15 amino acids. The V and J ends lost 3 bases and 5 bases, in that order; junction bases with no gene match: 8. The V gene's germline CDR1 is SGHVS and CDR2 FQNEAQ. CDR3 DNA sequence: TGTGCCAGCAGCTTCCCCGGGACAGGGAGAAACGAGCAGTACTTC. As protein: CASSFPGTGRNEQYF.

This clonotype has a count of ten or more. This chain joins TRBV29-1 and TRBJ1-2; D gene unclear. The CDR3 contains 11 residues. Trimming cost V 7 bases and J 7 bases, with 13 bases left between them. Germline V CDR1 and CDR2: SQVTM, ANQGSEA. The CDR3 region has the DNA TGCAGCGCCCTCTTGGGTGGTGGCTACACCTTC. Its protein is CSALLGGGYTF. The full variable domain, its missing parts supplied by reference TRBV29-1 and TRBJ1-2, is SAVISQKPSRDICQRGTSLTIQCQVDSQVTMMFWYRQQPGQSLTLIATANQGSEATYESGFVIDKFPISRPNLTFSTLTVSNMSPEDSSIYLCSALLGGGYTFGSGTRLTVV.

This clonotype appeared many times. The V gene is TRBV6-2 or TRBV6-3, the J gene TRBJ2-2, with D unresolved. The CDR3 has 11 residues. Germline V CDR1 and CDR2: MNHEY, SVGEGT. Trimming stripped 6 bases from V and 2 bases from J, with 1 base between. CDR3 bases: TGTGCCAGCAGCAACACCGGGGAGCTGTTTTTT. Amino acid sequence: CASSNTGELFF.

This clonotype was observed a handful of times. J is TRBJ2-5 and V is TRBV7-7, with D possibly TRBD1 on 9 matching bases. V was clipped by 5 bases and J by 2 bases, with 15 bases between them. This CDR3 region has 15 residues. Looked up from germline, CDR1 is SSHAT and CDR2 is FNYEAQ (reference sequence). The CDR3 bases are TGTGCCAGCAGCCCGGGGGGGACAGGGCAAGAGACCCAGTACTTC. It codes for CASSPGGTGQETQYF.